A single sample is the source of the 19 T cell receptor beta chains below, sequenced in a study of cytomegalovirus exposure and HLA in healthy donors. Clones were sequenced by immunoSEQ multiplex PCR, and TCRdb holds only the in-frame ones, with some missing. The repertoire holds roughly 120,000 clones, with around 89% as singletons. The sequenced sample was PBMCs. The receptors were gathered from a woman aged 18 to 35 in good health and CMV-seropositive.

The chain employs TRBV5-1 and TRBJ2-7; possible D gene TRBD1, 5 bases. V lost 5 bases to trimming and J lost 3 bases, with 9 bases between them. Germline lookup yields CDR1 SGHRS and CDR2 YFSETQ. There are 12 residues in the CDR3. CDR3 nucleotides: TGCGCCAGCAGTCGGCAGGGCTACGAGCAGTACTTC. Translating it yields CASSRQGYEQYF.

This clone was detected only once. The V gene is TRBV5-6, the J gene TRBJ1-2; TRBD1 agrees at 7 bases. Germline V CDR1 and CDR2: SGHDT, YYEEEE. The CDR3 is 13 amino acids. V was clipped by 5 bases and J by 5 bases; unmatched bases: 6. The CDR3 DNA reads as TGTGCCAGCAGTCAGGGGGGAGGATATGGCTACACCTTC. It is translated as CASSQGGGYGYTF.

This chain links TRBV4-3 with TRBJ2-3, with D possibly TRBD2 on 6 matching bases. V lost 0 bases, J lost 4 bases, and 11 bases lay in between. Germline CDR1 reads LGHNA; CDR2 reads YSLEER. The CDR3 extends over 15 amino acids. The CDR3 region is CASSQDHGGADTQYF. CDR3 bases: TGCGCCAGCAGCCAAGATCACGGGGGTGCAGATACGCAGTATTTT.

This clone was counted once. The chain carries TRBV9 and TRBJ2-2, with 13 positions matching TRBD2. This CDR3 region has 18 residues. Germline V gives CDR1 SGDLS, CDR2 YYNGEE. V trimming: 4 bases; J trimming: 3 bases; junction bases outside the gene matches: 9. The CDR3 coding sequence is TGTGCCAGCAGCACACGGCGAGGACTAGCGGGAGACACCGGGGAGCTGTTTTTT. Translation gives CASSTRRGLAGDTGELFF.

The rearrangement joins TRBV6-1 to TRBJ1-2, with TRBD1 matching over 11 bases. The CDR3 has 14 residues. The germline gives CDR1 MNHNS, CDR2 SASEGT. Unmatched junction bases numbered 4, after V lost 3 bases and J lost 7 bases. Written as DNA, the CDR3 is TGTGCCAGCAGTGAGGCCGGGACAGGGGGTGGCTACACCTTC. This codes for CASSEAGTGGGYTF.

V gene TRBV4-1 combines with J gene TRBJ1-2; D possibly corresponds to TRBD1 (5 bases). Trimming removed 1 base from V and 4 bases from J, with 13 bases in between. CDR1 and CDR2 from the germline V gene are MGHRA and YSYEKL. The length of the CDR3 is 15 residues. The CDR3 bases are TGCGCCAGCAGCCAAGGTCCCAGGGCCCTCTATGGCTACACCTTC. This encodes CASSQGPRALYGYTF.

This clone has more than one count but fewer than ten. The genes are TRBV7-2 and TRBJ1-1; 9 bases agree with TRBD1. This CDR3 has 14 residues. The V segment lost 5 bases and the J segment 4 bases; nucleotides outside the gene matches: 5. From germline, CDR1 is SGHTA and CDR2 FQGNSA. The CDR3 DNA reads TGTGCCAGCAGCACCCGGGACAGGGCCACTGAAGCTTTCTTT. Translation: CASSTRDRATEAFF.

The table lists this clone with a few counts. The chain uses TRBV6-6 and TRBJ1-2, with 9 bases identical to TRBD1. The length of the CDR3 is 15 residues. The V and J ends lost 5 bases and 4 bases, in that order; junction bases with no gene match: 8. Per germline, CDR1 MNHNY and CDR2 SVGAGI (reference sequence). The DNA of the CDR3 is TGTGCCAGCAGTCAGGGACAGGGTTTCCTCTATGGCTACACCTTC. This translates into CASSQGQGFLYGYTF.

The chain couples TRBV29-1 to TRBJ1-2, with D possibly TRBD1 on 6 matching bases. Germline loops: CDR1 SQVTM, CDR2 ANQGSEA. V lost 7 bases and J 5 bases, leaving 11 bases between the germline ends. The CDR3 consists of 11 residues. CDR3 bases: TGCAGCGCGAGGGGGGGATATGGCTACACCTTC. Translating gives CSARGGYGYTF. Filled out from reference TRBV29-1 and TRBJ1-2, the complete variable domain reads SAVISQKPSRDICQRGTSLTIQCQVDSQVTMMFWYRQQPGQSLTLIATANQGSEATYESGFVIDKFPISRPNLTFSTLTVSNMSPEDSSIYLCSARGGYGYTFGSGTRLTVV.

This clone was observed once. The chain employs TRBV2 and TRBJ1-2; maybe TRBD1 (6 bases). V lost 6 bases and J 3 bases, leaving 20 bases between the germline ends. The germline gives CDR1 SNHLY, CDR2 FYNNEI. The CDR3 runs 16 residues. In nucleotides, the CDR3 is TGTGCCAGCAGCTTCCAGGGACACCAAAGGGACTATGGCTACACCTTC. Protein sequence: CASSFQGHQRDYGYTF.

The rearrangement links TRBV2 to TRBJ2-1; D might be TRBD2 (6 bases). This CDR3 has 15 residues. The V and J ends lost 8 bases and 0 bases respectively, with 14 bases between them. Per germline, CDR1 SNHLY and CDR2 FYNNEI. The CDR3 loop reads CASFSGPISYNEQFF. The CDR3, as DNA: TGTGCCAGCTTTAGCGGTCCTATCTCCTACAATGAGCAGTTCTTC.

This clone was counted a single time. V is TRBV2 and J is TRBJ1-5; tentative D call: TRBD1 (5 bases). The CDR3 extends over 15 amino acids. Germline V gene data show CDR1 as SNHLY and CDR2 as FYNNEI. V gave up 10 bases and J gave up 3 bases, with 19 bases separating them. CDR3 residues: CATARSQGFNQPQHF. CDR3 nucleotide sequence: TGTGCCACCGCTAGGAGCCAGGGATTCAATCAGCCCCAGCATTTT.

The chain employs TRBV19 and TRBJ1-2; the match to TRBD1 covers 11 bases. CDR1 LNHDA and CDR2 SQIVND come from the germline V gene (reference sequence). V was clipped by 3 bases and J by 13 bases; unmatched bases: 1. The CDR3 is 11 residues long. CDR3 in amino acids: CASSIGQGATF. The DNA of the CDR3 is TGTGCCAGTAGTATCGGACAGGGGGCCACCTTC.

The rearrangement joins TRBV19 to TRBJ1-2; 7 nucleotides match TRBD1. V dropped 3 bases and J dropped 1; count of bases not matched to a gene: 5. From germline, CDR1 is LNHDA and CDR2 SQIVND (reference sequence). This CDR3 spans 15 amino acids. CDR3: CASSIPTGINYGYTF. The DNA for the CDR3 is TGTGCCAGTAGTATTCCGACAGGGATTAACTATGGCTACACCTTC.

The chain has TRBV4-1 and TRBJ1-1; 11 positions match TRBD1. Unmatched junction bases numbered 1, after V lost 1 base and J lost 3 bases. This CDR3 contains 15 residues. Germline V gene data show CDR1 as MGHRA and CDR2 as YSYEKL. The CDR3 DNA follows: TGCGCCAGCAGCCAAGGGGACAGGGGGGACACTGAAGCTTTCTTT. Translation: CASSQGDRGDTEAFF.

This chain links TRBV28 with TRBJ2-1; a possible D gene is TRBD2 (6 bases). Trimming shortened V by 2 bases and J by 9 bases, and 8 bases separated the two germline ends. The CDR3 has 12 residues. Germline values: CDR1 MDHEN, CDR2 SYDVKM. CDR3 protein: CASSLTSSEQFF. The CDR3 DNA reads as TGTGCCAGCAGTTTAACTAGCAGTGAGCAGTTCTTC.

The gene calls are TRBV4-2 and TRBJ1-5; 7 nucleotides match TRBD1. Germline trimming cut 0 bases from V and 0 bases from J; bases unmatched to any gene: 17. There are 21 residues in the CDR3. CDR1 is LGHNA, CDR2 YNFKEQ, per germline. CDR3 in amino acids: CASSQDVEAAGGDYSNQPQHF. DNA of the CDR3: TGTGCCAGCAGCCAAGATGTCGAGGCGGCAGGGGGTGATTATAGCAATCAGCCCCAGCATTTT.

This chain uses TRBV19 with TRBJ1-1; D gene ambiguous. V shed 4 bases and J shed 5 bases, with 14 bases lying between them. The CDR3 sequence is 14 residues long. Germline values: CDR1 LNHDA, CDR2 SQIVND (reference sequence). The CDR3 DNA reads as TGTGCCAGTAGTAACCGCGGCAGCGTTACTGAAGCTTTCTTT. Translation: CASSNRGSVTEAFF.

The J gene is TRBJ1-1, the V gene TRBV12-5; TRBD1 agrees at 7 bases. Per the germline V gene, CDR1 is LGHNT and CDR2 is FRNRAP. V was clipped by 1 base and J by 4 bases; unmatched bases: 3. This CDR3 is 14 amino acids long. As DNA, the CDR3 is TGTGCTAGTGGTTTGGACAGGGGTCCCACTGAAGCTTTCTTT. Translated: CASGLDRGPTEAFF.